This T cell receptor (beta chain) was documented in a study of radiotherapy plus CTLA-4 blockade in lung cancer (dated by TCRdb to 2017 to 2018). About the full investigation: Among enrolled patients, about 19% had an objective response and 30% to 35% reached disease control.

Findings and caveats that apply to the study as a whole: After treatment with radiotherapy and ipilimumab, TCR clones that came from tumors expanded in the peripheral blood. The strongest predictors of response were reported to be early dynamic shifts in blood T cell clones along with a rise in serum interferon-beta following radiation.

On this clone itself: The clone's antigen remains unknown. Base qualities are not at hand, and no much larger clone is one base apart.

The CDR3 spans 16 residues, from the cysteine through the phenylalanine. The CDR3 DNA has 48 bases and is translated from base 1. CDR1 and CDR2 are read off the germline V gene (reference sequence) as GTSNPN and SVGIG. V is pruned by 2 bases and J by 2 bases, leaving 11 bases of the junction without a gene match. Preparation of the library involved the immunoSEQ multiplex PCR assay. TCRdb limited this immuneACCESS table to in-frame rearrangements with V and J called. A share of clones is missing; checked studies link under half to unresolved V genes, and the rest is unexplained. The sample profile shows around 80,000 clones; 60% to 85% of them were found once. The top ten clones comprise roughly 22% of the sample. The study evaluated CTLA-4 blockade (ipilimumab) given together with focal radiation therapy in patients who had chemo-refractory metastatic non-small-cell lung cancer.

This TCR was recovered from a human donor with non-small cell lung cancer whose response to radiotherapy plus ipilimumab could not be evaluated. Some clones in this sample may be carry-over from other donors' samples. The chain is made from TRBV30 and TRBJ2-7, with 8 central nucleotides matching TRBD1. The sample in question was peripheral blood, obtained from a patient treated with radiotherapy plus ipilimumab. The CDR3 region has the sequence CAWSSPPGQVTYEQYF. The DNA sequence is as follows: TGTGCCTGGAGTTCCCCCCCGGGACAGGTTACCTACGAGCAGTACTTC. Full variable domain (CDR3 extended with the reference TRBV30 and TRBJ2-7 proteins): SQTIHQWPATLVQPVGSPLSLECTVEGTSNPNLYWYRQAAGRGLQLLFYSVGIGQISSEVPQNLSASRPQDRQFILSSKKLLLSDSGFYLCAWSSPPGQVTYEQYFGPGTRLTVT.